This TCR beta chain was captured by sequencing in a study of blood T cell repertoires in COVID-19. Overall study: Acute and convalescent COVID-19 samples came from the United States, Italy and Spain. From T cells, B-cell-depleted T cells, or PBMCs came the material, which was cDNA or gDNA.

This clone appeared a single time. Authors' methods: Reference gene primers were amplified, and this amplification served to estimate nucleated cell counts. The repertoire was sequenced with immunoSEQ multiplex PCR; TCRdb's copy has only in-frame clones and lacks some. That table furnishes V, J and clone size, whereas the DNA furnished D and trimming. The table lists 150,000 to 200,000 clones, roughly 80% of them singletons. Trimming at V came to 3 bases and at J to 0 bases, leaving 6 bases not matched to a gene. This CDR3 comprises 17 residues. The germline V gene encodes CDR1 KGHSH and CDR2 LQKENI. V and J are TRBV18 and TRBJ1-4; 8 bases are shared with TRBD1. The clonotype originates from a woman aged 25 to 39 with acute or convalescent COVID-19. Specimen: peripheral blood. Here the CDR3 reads CASSPITGGTTNEKLFF. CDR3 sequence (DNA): TGTGCCAGCTCACCGATAACAGGGGGGACAACTAATGAAAAACTGTTTTTT.